This T cell receptor beta chain is from a study of T cell repertoires in cytomegalovirus infection. Study at large: CMV epitopes in the study were HLA-C-restricted (recently identified) and HLA-B-restricted (well studied).

As regards this clonotype: What it recognizes is unknown. At one boundary the junction diverges from the germline segment, which might be a read error.

Study-wide points: Dominating the ex vivo response were TCR beta clonotypes that were CMV-specific and HLA-C-restricted. Cumulated frequencies of public TCR beta families served to identify carriers of CMV plus the relevant HLA.

Using its own MiXCR run on the reads, TCRdb lists one record per CDR3 protein. This sample has around 900,000 distinct CDR3 sequences, with roughly 31% found just once. CDR3 length equals 16 residues. Germline V gene lookup returns CDR1 SGHTA and CDR2 FQGTGA. This clonotype was sampled from a human donor in good health (CMV status not recorded). Some clones in this sample may be carry-over from other donors' samples. The chain couples TRBV7-3 to TRBJ2-1, with TRBD2 matching 14 bases. The sample was cultured CD8+ T cells from PBMCs, taken from culture after CMV antigen stimulation. CDR3 sequence: CANSKTSGGAYNEQFF. In nucleotides, the CDR3 is TGTGCCAACAGCAAGACTAGCGGGGGGGCCTACAATGAGCAGTTCTTC.